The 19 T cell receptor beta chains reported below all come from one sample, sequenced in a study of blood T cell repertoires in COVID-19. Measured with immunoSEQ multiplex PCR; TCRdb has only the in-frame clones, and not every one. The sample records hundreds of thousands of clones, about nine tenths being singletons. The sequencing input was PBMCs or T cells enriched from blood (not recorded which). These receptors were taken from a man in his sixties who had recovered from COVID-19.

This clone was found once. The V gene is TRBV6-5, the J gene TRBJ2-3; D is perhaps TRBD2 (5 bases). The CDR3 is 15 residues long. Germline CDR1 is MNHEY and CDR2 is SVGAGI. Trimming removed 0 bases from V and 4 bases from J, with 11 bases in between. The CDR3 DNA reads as TGTGCCAGCAGTTACTCGCCCGGGGTGGCAGATACGCAGTATTTT. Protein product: CASSYSPGVADTQYF.

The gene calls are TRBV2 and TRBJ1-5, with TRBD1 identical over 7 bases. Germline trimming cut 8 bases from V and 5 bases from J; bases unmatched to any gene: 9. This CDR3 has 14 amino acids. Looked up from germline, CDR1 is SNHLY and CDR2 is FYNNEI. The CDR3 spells CASGVQGFDQPQHF. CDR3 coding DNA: TGTGCCAGCGGAGTACAGGGGTTCGATCAGCCCCAGCATTTT.

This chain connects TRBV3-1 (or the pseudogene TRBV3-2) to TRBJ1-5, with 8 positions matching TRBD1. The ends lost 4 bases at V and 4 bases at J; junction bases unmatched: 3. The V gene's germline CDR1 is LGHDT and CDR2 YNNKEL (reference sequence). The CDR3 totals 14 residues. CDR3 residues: CASSPTGGNQPQHF. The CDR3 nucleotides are TGTGCCAGCAGCCCTACAGGGGGAAATCAGCCCCAGCATTTT.

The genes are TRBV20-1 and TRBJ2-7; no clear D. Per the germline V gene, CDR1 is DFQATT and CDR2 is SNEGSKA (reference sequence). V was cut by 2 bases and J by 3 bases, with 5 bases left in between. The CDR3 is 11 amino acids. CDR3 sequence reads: CSARSGYEQYF. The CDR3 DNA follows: TGCAGTGCTAGATCGGGCTACGAGCAGTACTTC.

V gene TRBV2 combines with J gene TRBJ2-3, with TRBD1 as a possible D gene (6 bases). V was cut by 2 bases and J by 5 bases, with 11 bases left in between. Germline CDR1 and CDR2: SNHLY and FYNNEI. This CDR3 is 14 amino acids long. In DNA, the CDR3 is TGTGCCAGCAGTGAACAGGGGATTGAAGATACGCAGTATTTT. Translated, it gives CASSEQGIEDTQYF.

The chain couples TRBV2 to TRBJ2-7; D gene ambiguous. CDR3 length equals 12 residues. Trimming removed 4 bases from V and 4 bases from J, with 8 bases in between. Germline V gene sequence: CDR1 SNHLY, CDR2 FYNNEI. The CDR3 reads CASSVLYYEQYF. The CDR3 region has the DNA TGTGCCAGCAGTGTCCTCTATTACGAGCAGTACTTC.

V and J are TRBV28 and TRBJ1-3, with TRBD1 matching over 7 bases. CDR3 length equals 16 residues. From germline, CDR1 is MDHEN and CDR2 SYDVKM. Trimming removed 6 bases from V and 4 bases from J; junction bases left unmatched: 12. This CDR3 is CASSLSGTVSGNTIYF. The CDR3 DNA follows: TGTGCCAGCAGCCTATCCGGGACAGTCTCCGGAAACACCATATATTTT.

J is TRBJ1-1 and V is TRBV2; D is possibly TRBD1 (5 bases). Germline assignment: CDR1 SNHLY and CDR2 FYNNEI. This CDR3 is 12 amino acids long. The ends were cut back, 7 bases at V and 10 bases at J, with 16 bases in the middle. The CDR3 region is CASISTGAGAFF. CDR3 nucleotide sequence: TGTGCCAGCATCTCGACTGGGGCTGGAGCTTTCTTT. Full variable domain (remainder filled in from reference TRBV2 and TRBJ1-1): EPEVTQTPSHQVTQMGQEVILRCVPISNHLYFYWYRQILGQKVEFLVSFYNNEISEKSEIFDDQFSVERPDGSNFTLKIRSTKLEDSAMYFCASISTGAGAFFGQGTRLTVV.

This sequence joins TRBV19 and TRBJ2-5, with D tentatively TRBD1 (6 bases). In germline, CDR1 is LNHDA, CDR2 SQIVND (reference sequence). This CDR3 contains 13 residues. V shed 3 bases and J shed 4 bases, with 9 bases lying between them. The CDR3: CASSIGRGETQYF. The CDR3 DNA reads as TGTGCCAGTAGTATTGGCAGGGGAGAGACCCAGTACTTC. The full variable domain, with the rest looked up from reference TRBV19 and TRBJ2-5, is DGGITQSPKYLFRKEGQNVTLSCEQNLNHDAMYWYRQDPGQGLRLIYYSQIVNDFQKGDIAEGYSVSREKKESFPLTVTSAQKNPTAFYLCASSIGRGETQYFGPGTRLLVL.

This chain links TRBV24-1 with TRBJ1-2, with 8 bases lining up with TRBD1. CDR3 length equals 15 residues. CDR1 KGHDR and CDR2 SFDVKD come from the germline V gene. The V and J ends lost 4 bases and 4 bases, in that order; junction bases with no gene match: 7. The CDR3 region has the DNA TGTGCCACCAGTGACCCCAGGACAGGGAGCTATGGCTACACCTTC. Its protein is CATSDPRTGSYGYTF.

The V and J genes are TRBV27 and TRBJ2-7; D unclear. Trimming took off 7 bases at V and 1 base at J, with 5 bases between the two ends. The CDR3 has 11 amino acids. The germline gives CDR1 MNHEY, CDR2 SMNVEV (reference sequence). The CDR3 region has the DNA TGTGCCAGCACTAATTCCTACGAGCAGTACTTC. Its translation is CASTNSYEQYF.

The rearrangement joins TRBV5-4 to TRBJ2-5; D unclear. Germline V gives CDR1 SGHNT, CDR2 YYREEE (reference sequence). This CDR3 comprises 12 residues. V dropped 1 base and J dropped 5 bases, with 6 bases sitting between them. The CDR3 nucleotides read TGTGCCAGCAGCTTGTTTCTCGAGACCCAGTACTTC. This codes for CASSLFLETQYF.

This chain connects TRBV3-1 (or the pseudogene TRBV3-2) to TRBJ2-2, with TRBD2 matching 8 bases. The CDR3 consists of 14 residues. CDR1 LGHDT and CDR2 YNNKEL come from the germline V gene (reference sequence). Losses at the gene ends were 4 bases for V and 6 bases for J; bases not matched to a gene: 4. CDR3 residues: CASSPLTSAGELFF. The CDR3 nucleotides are TGTGCCAGCAGCCCCCTGACTAGCGCCGGGGAGCTGTTTTTT.

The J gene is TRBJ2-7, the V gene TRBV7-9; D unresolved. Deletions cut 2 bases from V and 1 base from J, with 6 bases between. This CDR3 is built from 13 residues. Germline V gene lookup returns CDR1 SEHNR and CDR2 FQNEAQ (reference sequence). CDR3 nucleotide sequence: TGTGCCAGCAGCTTAATCAGGTCCTACGAGCAGTACTTC. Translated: CASSLIRSYEQYF.

The CDR3 region has the DNA TGTGCCAGCAGCCCCTATAGCGGGAGCACAGATACGCAGTATTTT. The encoded protein is CASSPYSGSTDTQYF. V is TRBV9 and J is TRBJ2-3; TRBD2 matches at 7 bases. Germline CDR1 and CDR2: SGDLS and YYNGEE. V was clipped by 4 bases and J by 0 bases; unmatched bases: 5. The CDR3 covers 15 residues.

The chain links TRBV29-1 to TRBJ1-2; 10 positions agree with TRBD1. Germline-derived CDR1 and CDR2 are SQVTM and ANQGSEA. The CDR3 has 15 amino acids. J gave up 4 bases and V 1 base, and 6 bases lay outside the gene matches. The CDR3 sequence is CSVEGRDRGTYGYTF. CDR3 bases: TGCAGCGTTGAAGGCCGGGACAGGGGAACCTATGGCTACACCTTC.

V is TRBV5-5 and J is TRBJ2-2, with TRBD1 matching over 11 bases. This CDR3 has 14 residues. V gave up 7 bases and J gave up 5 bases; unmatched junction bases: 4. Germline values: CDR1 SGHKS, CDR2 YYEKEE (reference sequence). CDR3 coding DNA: TGTGCCAGCCGGGGACAGGGGGGGACCGGGGAGCTGTTTTTT. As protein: CASRGQGGTGELFF.

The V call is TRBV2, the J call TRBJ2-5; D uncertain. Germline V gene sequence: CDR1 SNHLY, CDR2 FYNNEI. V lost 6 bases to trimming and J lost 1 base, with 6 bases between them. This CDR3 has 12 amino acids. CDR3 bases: TGTGCCAGCAGCTTATTCCAAGAGACCCAGTACTTC. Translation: CASSLFQETQYF.

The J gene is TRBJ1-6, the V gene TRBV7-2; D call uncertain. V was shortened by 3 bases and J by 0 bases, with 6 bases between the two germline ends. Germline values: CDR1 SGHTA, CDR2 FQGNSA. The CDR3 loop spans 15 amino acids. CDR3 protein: CASSLVSSYNSPLHF. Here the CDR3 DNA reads TGTGCCAGCAGCTTGGTGAGCTCCTATAATTCACCCCTCCACTTT.